The present T cell receptor beta chain was sequenced within a study of T cell clonotyping in hematopoietic cell transplantation. V lost 1 base, J lost 2 bases, and 12 bases lay in between. The CDR3 loop spans 16 amino acids. CDR1 and CDR2 (germline): MNHNS, SASEGT. The method was immunoSEQ multiplex PCR; TCRdb's version includes in-frame clones alone and lacks a portion of them. This sample yields roughly 50,000 clones, of which 85% to 90% are seen a single time; about 6% belongs to the top ten. Noted time point: recipient sample about 28 days before transplant, after cytoreduction. The TCR sequence derives from a man in his fifties or sixties with biphenotypic leukemia. Some clones in this sample may be carry-over from other donors' samples. This chain connects TRBV6-1 to TRBJ1-5; D gene ambiguous. Sequencing was performed on peripheral blood mononuclear cells, taken before stem cell transplant. The CDR3 region has the DNA TGTGCCAGCAGTGAAGGGAGGGAGAGAGGCAATCAGCCCCAGCATTTT. Amino acid sequence: CASSEGRERGNQPQHF.